This T cell receptor beta chain came from a study of blood T cell repertoires in COVID-19. Study-level information: The cDNA or gDNA used as material had been derived from T cells, B-cell-depleted T cells, or PBMCs.

The trim removed 5 bases at V and 6 bases at J, leaving 6 bases unmatched. CDR1 and CDR2 (germline): LGHNA, YNFKEQ. CDR3 length: 16 amino acids. Authors' data handling: Amplification with reference gene primers provided the estimates of nucleated cell counts. Sequencing used immunoSEQ multiplex PCR; TCRdb keeps in-frame clones, though not all of them. V and J calls and clone size are those listed in that table; D and trimming were worked out from the DNA. This sample has approximately 200,000 clones; 80% to 90% occur once, and the top ten carry under 3.5%. Each participant's cohort was designated according to participant-reported clinical history.

The sequence was collected from a woman between 18 and 29 years old in a cohort exposed to, infected with or recovered from COVID-19 (not recorded which). Sequencing used PBMCs or T cells enriched from blood (not recorded which). The chain uses TRBV4-2 and TRBJ2-1; TRBD2 matches 14 bases. The CDR3 DNA follows: TGTGCCAGCAGCAGCCCCGGGACTAGCGGGAGCAATGAGCAGTTCTTC. It is translated as CASSSPGTSGSNEQFF.